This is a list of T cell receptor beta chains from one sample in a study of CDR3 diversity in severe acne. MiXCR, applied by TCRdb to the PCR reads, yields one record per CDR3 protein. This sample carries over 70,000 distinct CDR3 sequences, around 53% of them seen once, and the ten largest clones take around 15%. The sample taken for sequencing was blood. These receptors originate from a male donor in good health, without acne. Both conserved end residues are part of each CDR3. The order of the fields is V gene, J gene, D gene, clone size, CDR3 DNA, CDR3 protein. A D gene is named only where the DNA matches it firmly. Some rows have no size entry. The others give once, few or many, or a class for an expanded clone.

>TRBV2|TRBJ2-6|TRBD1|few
TGTGCCAGCACCCCGGGACAGGGGGTGTTGCGGGCCAACGTCCTGACTTTC
CASTPGQGVLRANVLTF
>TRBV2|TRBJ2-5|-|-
TGTGCCAGCACCCGAGGCGTCCCAGAGACCCAGTACTTC
CASTRGVPETQYF
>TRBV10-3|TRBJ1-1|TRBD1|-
TGTGCCATCAGTGAATCCCCGGGACAGGGAGGACCTGAAGCTTTCTTT
CAISESPGQGGPEAFF
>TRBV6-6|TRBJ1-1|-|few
TGTGCCAGCAGTTACTCGCGCGAGAAGGCCACTGAAGCTTTCTTT
CASSYSREKATEAFF
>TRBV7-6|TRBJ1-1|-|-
TGTGCCAGCAGCTTATTGGGCGTCAATGAAGCTTTCTTT
CASSLLGVNEAFF
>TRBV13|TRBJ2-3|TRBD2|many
TGTGCCAGCAGCCCCCGACTAGCGGGAGGGCCTTCTACGCAGTATTTT
CASSPRLAGGPSTQYF
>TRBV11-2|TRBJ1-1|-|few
TGTGCCAGCAGCTTAGGGGGCGGCAGGGGCCCAATTGAAGCTTTCTTT
CASSLGGGRGPIEAFF
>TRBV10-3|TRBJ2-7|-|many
TGTGCCATCAGTGAGTCAGGGGGCTACGGACTATACGAGCAGTACTTC
CAISESGGYGLYEQYF
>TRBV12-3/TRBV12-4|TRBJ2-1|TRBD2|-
TGTGCCAGCAGCTTGACTAGCGGGGGGGCCTACAATGAGCAGTTCTTC
CASSLTSGGAYNEQFF
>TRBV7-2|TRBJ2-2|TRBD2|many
TGTGCCAGTGACAGCGGGGCTCACACCGGGGAGCTGTTTTTT
CASDSGAHTGELFF
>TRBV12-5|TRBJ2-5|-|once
TGTGCTAGTGGTTTTGAGGGGCGGGCCCGGTACTTC
CASGFEGRARYF
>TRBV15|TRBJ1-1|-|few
TGTGCCACCAAACAAACGGGAGGCACTGAAGCTTTCTTT
CATKQTGGTEAFF
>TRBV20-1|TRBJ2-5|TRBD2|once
TGCAGTGCTAGAGATGCTAGCGGGGGGCCCCAAGAGACCCAGTACTTC
CSARDASGGPQETQYF
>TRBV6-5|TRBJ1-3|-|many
TGTGCCAGCAGCCTACAGGTTGATGGAAACACCATATATTTT
CASSLQVDGNTIYF
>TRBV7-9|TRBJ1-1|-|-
TGTGCCAGCAGCTTAAAGAGAAACACTGAAGCTTTCTTT
CASSLKRNTEAFF
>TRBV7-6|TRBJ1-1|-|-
TGTGCCAGCGGGGAACGGACGGGGAACACTGAAGCTTTCTTT
CASGERTGNTEAFF
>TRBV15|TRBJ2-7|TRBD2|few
TGTGCCACCAGCACCCCCCTAGCGGGATCAGCCGAGCAGTACTTC
CATSTPLAGSAEQYF
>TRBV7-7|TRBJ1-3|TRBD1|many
TGTGCCAGCAGCGCTCCGTTGACAGGGGCTGGAAACACCATATATTTT
CASSAPLTGAGNTIYF
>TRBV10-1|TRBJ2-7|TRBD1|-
TGCGCCAGCACCCTAGGGACAGGGCGTACCTACGAGCAGTACTTC
CASTLGTGRTYEQYF
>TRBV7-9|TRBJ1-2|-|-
TGTGCCAGCAGCTTGGGACAAGCCGCTAACTATGGCTACACCTTC
CASSLGQAANYGYTF
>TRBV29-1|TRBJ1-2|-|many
TGCAGCGTTGAGTCGGGGGAGGCTTTCAACACCTTC
CSVESGEAFNTF
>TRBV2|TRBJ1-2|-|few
TGTGCCAGCGGAATCGCAGGGAGGGGCTATGGCTACACCTTC
CASGIAGRGYGYTF